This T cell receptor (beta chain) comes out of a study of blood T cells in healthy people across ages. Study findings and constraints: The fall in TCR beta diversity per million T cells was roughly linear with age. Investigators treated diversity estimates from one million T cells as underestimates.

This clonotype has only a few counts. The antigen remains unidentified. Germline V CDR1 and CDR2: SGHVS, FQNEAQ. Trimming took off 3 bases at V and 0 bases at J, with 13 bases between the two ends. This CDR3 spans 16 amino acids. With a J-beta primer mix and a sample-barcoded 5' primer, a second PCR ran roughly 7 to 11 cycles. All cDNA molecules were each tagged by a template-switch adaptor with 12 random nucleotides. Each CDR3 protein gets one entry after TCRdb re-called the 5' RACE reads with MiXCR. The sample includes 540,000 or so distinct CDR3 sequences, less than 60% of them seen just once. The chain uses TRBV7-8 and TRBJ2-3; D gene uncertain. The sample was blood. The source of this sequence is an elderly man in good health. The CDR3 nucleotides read TGTGCCAGCAGCTTGCTCGGACCTTCTAGCACAGATACGCAGTATTTT. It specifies CASSLLGPSSTDTQYF.